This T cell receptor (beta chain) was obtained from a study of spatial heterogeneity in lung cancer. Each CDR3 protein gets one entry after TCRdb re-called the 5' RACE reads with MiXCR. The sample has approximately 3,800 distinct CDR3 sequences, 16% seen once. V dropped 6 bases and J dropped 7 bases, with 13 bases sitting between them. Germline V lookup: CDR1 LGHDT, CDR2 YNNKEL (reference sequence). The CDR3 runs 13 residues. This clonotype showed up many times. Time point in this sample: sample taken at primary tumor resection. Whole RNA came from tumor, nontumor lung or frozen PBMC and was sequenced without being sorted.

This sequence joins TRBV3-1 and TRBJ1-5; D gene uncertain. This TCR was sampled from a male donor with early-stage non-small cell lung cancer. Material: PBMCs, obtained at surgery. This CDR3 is CASSPGEEQPQHF. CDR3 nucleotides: TGTGCCAGCAGTCCTGGGGAGGAGCAGCCCCAGCATTTT.